Each of the 3 T cell receptor beta chains below was sequenced from the same sample in a study of post-analysis software for immune sequencing data. Study outcomes and limitations: TRBV segments more frequent in patients than in controls numbered five and included TRBV5-6, TRBV5-1 and TRBV20-1.

The antigens for these receptors are not known. Unique molecular identifiers were carried by the TCR beta cDNA libraries. MiXCR, applied by TCRdb to the PCR reads, yields one record per CDR3 protein. The table lists 350,000 to 500,000 distinct CDR3 sequences, 39% of them singletons. Sequenced: blood. The receptor source for this set is a girl under 10 years old with multiple sclerosis.

This chain uses TRBV7-9 with TRBJ1-1; 7 bases match TRBD1. Trimming took 0 bases from V and 5 from J; bases not matched to a gene: 6. The CDR3 totals 15 residues. Germline-derived CDR1 and CDR2 are SEHNR and FQNEAQ (reference sequence). CDR3 region: CASSLAVRGRTEAFF. The CDR3 nucleotides are TGTGCCAGCAGCTTAGCTGTCAGGGGGAGGACTGAAGCTTTCTTT.

This clonotype was seen a handful of times. The rearrangement uses TRBV9 and TRBJ2-3, with 8 bases matching TRBD1. Losses at the gene ends were 2 bases for V and 3 bases for J; bases not matched to a gene: 17. Germline V lookup: CDR1 SGDLS, CDR2 YYNGEE. The CDR3 has 19 amino acids. CDR3 region: CASSVDPGQGVLRTDTQYF. DNA for the CDR3: TGTGCCAGCAGCGTCGACCCCGGACAGGGTGTTTTAAGAACAGATACGCAGTATTTT.

This clonotype was seen only a few times. The rearrangement uses TRBV11-2 and TRBJ2-7, with D possibly being TRBD1 (6 bases). The CDR3 contains 14 residues. V gave up 3 bases and J gave up 0 bases, with 9 bases separating them. Germline V gene lookup returns CDR1 SGHAT and CDR2 FQNNGV. CDR3 bases: TGTGCCAGCAGCTTCACGACAGGCTCCTACGAGCAGTACTTC. Protein: CASSFTTGSYEQYF.